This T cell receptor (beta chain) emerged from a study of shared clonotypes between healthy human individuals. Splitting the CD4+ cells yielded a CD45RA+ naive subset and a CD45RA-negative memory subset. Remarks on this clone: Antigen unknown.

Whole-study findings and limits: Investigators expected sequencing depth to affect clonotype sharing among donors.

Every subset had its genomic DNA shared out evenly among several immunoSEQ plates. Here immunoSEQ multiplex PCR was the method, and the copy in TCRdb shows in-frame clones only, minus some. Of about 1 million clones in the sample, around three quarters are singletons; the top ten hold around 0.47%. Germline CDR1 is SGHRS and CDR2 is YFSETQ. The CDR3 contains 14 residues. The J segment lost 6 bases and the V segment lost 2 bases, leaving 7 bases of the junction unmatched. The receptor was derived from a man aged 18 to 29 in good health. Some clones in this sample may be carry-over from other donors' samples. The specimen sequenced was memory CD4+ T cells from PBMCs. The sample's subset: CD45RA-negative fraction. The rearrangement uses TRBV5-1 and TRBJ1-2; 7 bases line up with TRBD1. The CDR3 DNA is TGCGCCAGCAGCTTAACGGGACAGTTGGATGGCTACACCTTC. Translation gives CASSLTGQLDGYTF.